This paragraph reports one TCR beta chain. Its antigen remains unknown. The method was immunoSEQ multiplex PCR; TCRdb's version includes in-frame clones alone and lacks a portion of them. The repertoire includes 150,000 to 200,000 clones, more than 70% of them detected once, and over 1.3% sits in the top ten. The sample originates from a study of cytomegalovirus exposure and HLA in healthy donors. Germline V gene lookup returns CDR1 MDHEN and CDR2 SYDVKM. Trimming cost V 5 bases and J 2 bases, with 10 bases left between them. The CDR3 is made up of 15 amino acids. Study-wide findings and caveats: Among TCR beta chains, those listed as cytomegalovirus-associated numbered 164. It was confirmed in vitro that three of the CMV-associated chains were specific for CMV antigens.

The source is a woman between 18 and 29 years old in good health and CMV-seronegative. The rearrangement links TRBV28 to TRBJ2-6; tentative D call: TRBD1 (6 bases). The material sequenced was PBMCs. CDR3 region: CASSPRTAGANVLTF. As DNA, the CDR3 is TGTGCCAGCAGTCCTAGGACAGCTGGGGCCAACGTCCTGACTTTC. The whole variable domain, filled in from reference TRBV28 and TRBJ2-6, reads DVKVTQSSRYLVKRTGEKVFLECVQDMDHENMFWYRQDPGLGLRLIYFSYDVKMKEKGDIPEGYSVSREKKERFSLILESASTNQTSMYLCASSPRTAGANVLTFGAGSRLTVL.